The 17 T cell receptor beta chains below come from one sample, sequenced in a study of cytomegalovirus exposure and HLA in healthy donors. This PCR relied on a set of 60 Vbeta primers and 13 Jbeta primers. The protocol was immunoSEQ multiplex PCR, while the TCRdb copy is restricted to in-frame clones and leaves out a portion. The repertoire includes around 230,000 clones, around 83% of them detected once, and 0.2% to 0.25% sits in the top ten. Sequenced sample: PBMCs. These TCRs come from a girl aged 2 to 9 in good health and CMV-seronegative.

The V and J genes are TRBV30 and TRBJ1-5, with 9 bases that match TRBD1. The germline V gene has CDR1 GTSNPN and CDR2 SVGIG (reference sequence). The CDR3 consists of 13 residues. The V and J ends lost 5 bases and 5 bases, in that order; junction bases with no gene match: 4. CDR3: CAWGWDRDQPQHF. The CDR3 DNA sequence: TGTGCCTGGGGATGGGACAGGGATCAGCCCCAGCATTTT. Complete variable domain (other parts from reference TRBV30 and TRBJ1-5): SQTIHQWPATLVQPVGSPLSLECTVEGTSNPNLYWYRQAAGRGLQLLFYSVGIGQISSEVPQNLSASRPQDRQFILSSKKLLLSDSGFYLCAWGWDRDQPQHFGDGTRLSIL.

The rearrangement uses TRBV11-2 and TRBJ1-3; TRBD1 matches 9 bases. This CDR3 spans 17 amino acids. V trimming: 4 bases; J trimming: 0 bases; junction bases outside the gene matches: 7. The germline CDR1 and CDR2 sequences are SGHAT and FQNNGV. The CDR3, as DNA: TGTGCCAGCAGCTCCCTGACAGGGGGGTTCTCTGGAAACACCATATATTTT. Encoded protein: CASSSLTGGFSGNTIYF.

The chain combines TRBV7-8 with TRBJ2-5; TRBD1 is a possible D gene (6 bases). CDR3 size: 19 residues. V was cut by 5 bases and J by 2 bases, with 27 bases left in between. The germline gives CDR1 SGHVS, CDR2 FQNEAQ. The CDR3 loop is CASSQIRGPPAPHQETQYF. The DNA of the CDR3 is TGTGCCAGCAGCCAGATCAGGGGTCCGCCCGCCCCGCATCAAGAGACCCAGTACTTC. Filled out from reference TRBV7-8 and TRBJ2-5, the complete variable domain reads GAGVSQSPRYKVAKRGQDVALRCDPISGHVSLFWYQQALGQGPEFLTYFQNEAQLDKSGLPSDRFFAERPEGSVSTLKIQRTQQEDSAVYLCASSQIRGPPAPHQETQYFGPGTRLLVL.

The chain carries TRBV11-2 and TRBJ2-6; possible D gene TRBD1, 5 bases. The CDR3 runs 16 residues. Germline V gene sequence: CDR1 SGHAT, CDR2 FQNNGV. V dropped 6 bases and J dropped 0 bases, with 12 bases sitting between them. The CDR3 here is CASRLPQDSGANVLTF. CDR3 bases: TGTGCCAGCAGACTTCCACAGGACTCTGGGGCCAACGTCCTGACTTTC. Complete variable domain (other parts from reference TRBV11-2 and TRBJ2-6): EAGVAQSPRYKIIEKRQSVAFWCNPISGHATLYWYQQILGQGPKLLIQFQNNGVVDDSQLPKDRFSAERLKGVDSTLKIQPAKLEDSAVYLCASRLPQDSGANVLTFGAGSRLTVL.

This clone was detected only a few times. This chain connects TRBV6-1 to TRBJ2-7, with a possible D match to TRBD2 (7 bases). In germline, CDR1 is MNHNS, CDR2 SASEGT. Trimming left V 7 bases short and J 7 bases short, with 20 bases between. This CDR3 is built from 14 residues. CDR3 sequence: CASTKGGGAKEQYF. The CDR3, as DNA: TGTGCCAGCACCAAAGGTGGGGGGGCGAAAGAGCAGTACTTC.

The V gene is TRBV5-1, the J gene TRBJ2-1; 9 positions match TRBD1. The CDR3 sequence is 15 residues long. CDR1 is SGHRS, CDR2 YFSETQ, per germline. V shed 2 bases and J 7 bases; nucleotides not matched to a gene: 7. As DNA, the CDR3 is TGCGCCAGCAGCTTTATTACAGGGGGCCCGAATGAGCAGTTCTTC. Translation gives CASSFITGGPNEQFF.

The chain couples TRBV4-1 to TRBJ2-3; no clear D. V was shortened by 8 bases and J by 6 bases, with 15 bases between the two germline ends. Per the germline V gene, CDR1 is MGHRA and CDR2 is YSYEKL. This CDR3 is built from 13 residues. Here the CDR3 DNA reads TGCGCCAGCGTGAGGCAGTCGACCGATACGCAGTATTTT. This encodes CASVRQSTDTQYF.

The DNA for the CDR3 is TGCGCCAGCAGTGAGAGGGGCAGGGAGACCCAGTACTTC. As protein: CASSERGRETQYF. The chain recombines TRBV10-1 with TRBJ2-5, with D perhaps matching TRBD1 (5 bases). The CDR3 is made up of 13 amino acids. CDR1 is WNHNN, CDR2 SYGVQD, per germline (reference sequence). Deletions cut 2 bases from V and 5 bases from J, with 9 bases between.

In DNA form, the CDR3 reads TGCGCCAGCAGCTTGTCGGGGAGTGAGCAGTTCTTC. It yields the protein CASSLSGSEQFF. The V gene is TRBV5-1, the J gene TRBJ2-1; possible D gene TRBD2, 5 bases. This CDR3 spans 12 amino acids. V was clipped by 1 base and J by 9 bases, with 8 bases between them. The germline CDR1 and CDR2 sequences are SGHRS and YFSETQ.

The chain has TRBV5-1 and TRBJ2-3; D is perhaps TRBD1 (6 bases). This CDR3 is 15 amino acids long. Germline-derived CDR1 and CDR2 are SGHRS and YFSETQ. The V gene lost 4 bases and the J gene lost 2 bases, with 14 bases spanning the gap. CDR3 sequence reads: CASSGGGSDTDTQYF. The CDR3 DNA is TGCGCCAGCAGCGGGGGCGGGTCGGACACAGATACGCAGTATTTT. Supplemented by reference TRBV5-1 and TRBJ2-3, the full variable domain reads KAGVTQTPRYLIKTRGQQVTLSCSPISGHRSVSWYQQTPGQGLQFLFEYFSETQRNKGNFPGRFSGRQFSNSRSEMNVSTLELGDSALYLCASSGGGSDTDTQYFGPGTRLTVL.

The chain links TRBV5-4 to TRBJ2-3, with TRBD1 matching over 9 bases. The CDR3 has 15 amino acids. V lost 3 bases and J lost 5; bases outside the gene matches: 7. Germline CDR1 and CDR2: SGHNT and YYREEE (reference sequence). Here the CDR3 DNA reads TGTGCCAGCAGCTACGGGACAGGGTCGGTAGATACGCAGTATTTT. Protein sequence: CASSYGTGSVDTQYF. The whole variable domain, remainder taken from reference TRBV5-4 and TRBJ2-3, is ETGVTQSPTHLIKTRGQQVTLRCSSQSGHNTVSWYQQALGQGPQFIFQYYREEENGRGNFPPRFSGLQFPNYSSELNVNALELDDSALYLCASSYGTGSVDTQYFGPGTRLTVL.

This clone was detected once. As DNA, the CDR3 is TGCGCCAGCAGCTTGGACCCCTACAGGGGCCTCACCTACGAGCAGTACTTC. This gives the protein CASSLDPYRGLTYEQYF. The chain is built from TRBV5-1 and TRBJ2-7; TRBD1 matches at 7 bases. V gave up 0 bases and J gave up 2 bases; unmatched junction bases: 11. The CDR3 contains 17 residues. Germline V gives CDR1 SGHRS, CDR2 YFSETQ.

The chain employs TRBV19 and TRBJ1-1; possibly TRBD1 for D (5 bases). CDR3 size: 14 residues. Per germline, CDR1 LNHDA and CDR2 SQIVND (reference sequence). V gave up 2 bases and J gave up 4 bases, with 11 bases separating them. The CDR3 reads CASSITKGVTEAFF. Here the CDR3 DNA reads TGTGCCAGTAGTATAACCAAAGGGGTCACTGAAGCTTTCTTT.

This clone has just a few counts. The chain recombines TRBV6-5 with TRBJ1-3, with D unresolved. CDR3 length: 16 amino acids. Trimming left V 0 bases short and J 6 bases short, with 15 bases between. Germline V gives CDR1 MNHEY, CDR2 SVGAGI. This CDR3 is CASSYSILGGANTIYF. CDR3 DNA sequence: TGTGCCAGCAGTTACTCGATTCTGGGAGGAGCAAACACCATATATTTT.

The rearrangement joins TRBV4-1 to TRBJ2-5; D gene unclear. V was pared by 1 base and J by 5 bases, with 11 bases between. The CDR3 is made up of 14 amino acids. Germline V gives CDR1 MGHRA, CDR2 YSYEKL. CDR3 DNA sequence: TGCGCCAGCAGCCAAGTTACCCCAGCGGAGACCCAGTACTTC. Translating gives CASSQVTPAETQYF.

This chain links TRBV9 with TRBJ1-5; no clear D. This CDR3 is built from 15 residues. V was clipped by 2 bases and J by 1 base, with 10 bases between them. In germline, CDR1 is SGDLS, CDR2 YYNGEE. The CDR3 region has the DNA TGTGCCAGCAGCGTCGAGGGATCGAGCAATCAGCCCCAGCATTTT. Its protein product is CASSVEGSSNQPQHF.

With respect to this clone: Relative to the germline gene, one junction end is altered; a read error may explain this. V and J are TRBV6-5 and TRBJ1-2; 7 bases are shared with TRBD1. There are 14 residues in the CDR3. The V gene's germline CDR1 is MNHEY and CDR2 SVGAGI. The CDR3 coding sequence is TGTGCCAGCAGTGAAGACAGGGAGTACTACGGCTACACCTTC. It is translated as CASSEDREYYGYTF.